Listed here are 22 T cell receptor beta chains from one sample, sequenced in a study of blood T cell repertoires in COVID-19. Sequencing used immunoSEQ multiplex PCR; TCRdb keeps in-frame clones, though not all of them. This sample has about 360,000 clones, with approximately 87% found just once. Sequencing input: PBMCs or T cells enriched from blood (not recorded which). These receptors were obtained from a young man who had recovered from COVID-19.

V usage is TRBV11-2 and J usage is TRBJ2-7; 7 nucleotides agree with TRBD1. Losses at the gene ends were 1 base for V and 3 bases for J; bases not matched to a gene: 9. The CDR3 has 16 amino acids. The germline CDR1 and CDR2 sequences are SGHAT and FQNNGV. The CDR3, as DNA: TGTGCCAGCAGCTTAGCCCTGGACAGGTCAGGCTACGAGCAGTACTTC. Protein product: CASSLALDRSGYEQYF.

This chain connects TRBV5-1 to TRBJ1-1; no firm D call. The germline V gene has CDR1 SGHRS and CDR2 YFSETQ. The CDR3 is 14 residues long. The V gene lost 2 bases and the J gene lost 1 base, with 9 bases spanning the gap. CDR3 coding DNA: TGCGCCAGCAGCTTAACACCGTCGAACACTGAAGCTTTCTTT. This encodes CASSLTPSNTEAFF.

This rearrangement joins TRBV7-2 to TRBJ1-5, with TRBD1 identical over 11 bases. This CDR3 is built from 19 residues. Germline V CDR1 and CDR2: SGHTA, FQGNSA. V lost 5 bases to trimming and J lost 4 bases; unmatched junction nucleotides: 16. The chain's CDR3 is CASSMGGSDRGPWNQPQHF. As DNA, the CDR3 is TGTGCCAGCAGCATGGGGGGGTCGGACAGGGGGCCCTGGAATCAGCCCCAGCATTTT.

The chain has TRBV7-9 and TRBJ2-7; D is possibly TRBD2 (6 bases). The CDR3 consists of 15 residues. V lost 4 bases, J lost 6 bases, and 19 bases lay in between. Germline V gene sequence: CDR1 SEHNR, CDR2 FQNEAQ (reference sequence). CDR3 protein: CASSSGGTFPGEQYF. CDR3 bases: TGTGCCAGCAGCTCCGGCGGGACGTTCCCTGGCGAGCAGTACTTC.

The chain employs TRBV7-2 and TRBJ1-2; perhaps TRBD1 as D (6 bases). Per germline, CDR1 SGHTA and CDR2 FQGNSA. Trimming took 5 bases from V and 5 from J, leaving 12 bases between them. CDR3 length equals 13 residues. Here the CDR3 reads CASSPGADYGYTF. Written as DNA, the CDR3 is TGTGCCAGCAGCCCAGGGGCCGATTATGGCTACACCTTC.

This rearrangement joins TRBV28 to TRBJ1-1, with a possible D match to TRBD1 (6 bases). Germline V lookup: CDR1 MDHEN, CDR2 SYDVKM. The CDR3 covers 13 residues. V lost 7 bases, J lost 3 bases, and 12 bases lay in between. The CDR3 sequence is CASIQGLYTEAFF. The CDR3 DNA sequence: TGTGCCAGCATACAGGGTTTGTACACTGAAGCTTTCTTT.

V usage is TRBV2 and J usage is TRBJ1-1; TRBD1 matches at 7 bases. The CDR3 runs 15 residues. Per the germline V gene, CDR1 is SNHLY and CDR2 is FYNNEI. J lost 7 bases, V lost 4 bases, and 12 bases had no gene match. The CDR3 DNA reads as TGTGCCAGCAGTGCTATCGGGACAGAACCGTTTGAAGCTTTCTTT. Translated, it gives CASSAIGTEPFEAFF.

The J gene is TRBJ2-3, the V gene TRBV19, with 8 bases fitting TRBD2. With 6 bases clipped from V and 5 bases from J, the junction kept 7 bases outside the gene matches. This CDR3 is built from 14 residues. Germline V gives CDR1 LNHDA, CDR2 SQIVND (reference sequence). DNA of the CDR3: TGTGCCAGTAGCACCGGGACTAGTAGAGATACGCAGTATTTT. Translated, it gives CASSTGTSRDTQYF.

The gene calls are TRBV2 and TRBJ2-2; TRBD1 matches 8 bases. The trim removed 7 bases at V and 5 bases at J, leaving 9 bases unmatched. Germline-derived CDR1 and CDR2 are SNHLY and FYNNEI. CDR3 length: 15 amino acids. The CDR3 DNA reads as TGTGCCAGCACTTTGGACAGGGTGTCAACCGGGGAGCTGTTTTTT. Protein: CASTLDRVSTGELFF.

This clone came up once. J is TRBJ2-7 and V is TRBV6-2 or TRBV6-3, with 7 bases aligning to TRBD2. Looked up from germline, CDR1 is MNHEY and CDR2 is SVGEGT. The CDR3 runs 15 residues. With V trimmed by 2 bases and J by 4 bases, 8 bases remained unmatched. CDR3: CASSYHVLARYEQYF. In DNA, the CDR3 is TGTGCCAGCAGTTACCATGTACTAGCGAGGTACGAGCAGTACTTC.

V and J are TRBV11-2 and TRBJ1-2; weak D call: TRBD1 (5 bases). The V and J ends lost 1 base and 3 bases respectively, with 12 bases between them. Looked up from germline, CDR1 is SGHAT and CDR2 is FQNNGV. The CDR3 is 15 residues long. CDR3 sequence (DNA): TGTGCCAGCAGCTTAGTGACAGCATACTACTATGGCTACACCTTC. Protein product: CASSLVTAYYYGYTF.

J is TRBJ1-5 and V is TRBV30; D is possibly TRBD1 (5 bases). Trimming pared 5 bases from V and 0 bases from J, leaving 11 bases between. This CDR3 has 14 residues. The germline V gene has CDR1 GTSNPN and CDR2 SVGIG (reference sequence). In DNA form, the CDR3 reads TGTGCCTGGGGAGACAGTTATAGCAATCAGCCCCAGCATTTT. It translates to CAWGDSYSNQPQHF.

The chain has TRBV27 and TRBJ1-4; D not resolved. CDR3 length: 12 residues. CDR1 and CDR2 (germline): MNHEY, SMNVEV (reference sequence). V lost 5 bases, J lost 7 bases, and 8 bases lay in between. For the CDR3, the DNA is TGTGCCAGCAGTACCTCCAGTGAAAAACTGTTTTTT. It is translated as CASSTSSEKLFF.

This clone showed up just once. This chain uses TRBV30 with TRBJ2-5; TRBD2 agrees at 7 bases. The V and J ends lost 2 bases and 2 bases, in that order; junction bases with no gene match: 11. The germline gives CDR1 GTSNPN, CDR2 SVGIG (reference sequence). The CDR3 has 16 amino acids. For the CDR3, the DNA is TGTGCCTGGAGTACTGGGGTGGGGGGGAAACAAGAGACCCAGTACTTC. Translation gives CAWSTGVGGKQETQYF.

This clone was recorded once. The rearrangement links TRBV5-1 to TRBJ2-1; no clear D. This CDR3 contains 12 residues. The germline gives CDR1 SGHRS, CDR2 YFSETQ. V was trimmed by 0 bases and J by 9 bases, leaving 7 bases between them. The CDR3 bases are TGCGCCAGCAGCTTGGGGAGCATTGAGCAGTTCTTC. Translation gives CASSLGSIEQFF.

V and J are TRBV5-1 and TRBJ2-3, with 7 bases identical to TRBD1. Germline lookup yields CDR1 SGHRS and CDR2 YFSETQ. This CDR3 is built from 15 residues. V shed 0 bases, J shed 5 bases, and the junction held 6 bases outside the gene matches. The CDR3 loop reads CASSLDYRGLDTQYF. The CDR3 bases are TGCGCCAGCAGCTTGGATTACAGGGGATTAGATACGCAGTATTTT. Using reference TRBV5-1 and TRBJ2-3 for the parts outside the CDR3, the full variable domain is KAGVTQTPRYLIKTRGQQVTLSCSPISGHRSVSWYQQTPGQGLQFLFEYFSETQRNKGNFPGRFSGRQFSNSRSEMNVSTLELGDSALYLCASSLDYRGLDTQYFGPGTRLTVL.

The rearrangement uses TRBV7-2 and TRBJ1-5; D is perhaps TRBD1 (6 bases). The CDR3 totals 15 residues. Germline CDR1 and CDR2: SGHTA and FQGNSA. V dropped 1 base and J dropped 4 bases, with 11 bases sitting between them. CDR3 residues: CASSLEGQRNQPQHF. CDR3 DNA sequence: TGTGCCAGCAGCTTAGAGGGACAACGAAATCAGCCCCAGCATTTT.

This clone was observed a few times. This chain uses TRBV29-1 with TRBJ1-1; a possible D gene is TRBD1 (5 bases). Germline CDR1 reads SQVTM; CDR2 reads ANQGSEA. The ends were cut back, 4 bases at V and 8 bases at J, with 11 bases in the middle. CDR3 length equals 11 residues. CDR3 nucleotides: TGCAGCGTTGGGATGTCAGGGGAAGCTTTCTTT. Its translation is CSVGMSGEAFF.

CDR3 bases: TGTGCCAGCAGCGGCGGACAGGGGGGCTATGGCTACACCTTC. It translates to CASSGGQGGYGYTF. This chain uses TRBV7-2 with TRBJ1-2, with 10 bases aligning to TRBD1. Germline CDR1 reads SGHTA; CDR2 reads FQGNSA. J lost 4 bases, V lost 5 bases, and 4 bases had no gene match. The CDR3 is 14 residues long.

The sample holds a few counts of this clone. The V call is TRBV4-1, the J call TRBJ1-4, with D tentatively TRBD1 (6 bases). V was trimmed by 2 bases and J by 7 bases, leaving 14 bases between them. Looked up from germline, CDR1 is MGHRA and CDR2 is YSYEKL. The CDR3 spans 15 residues. The CDR3, as DNA: TGCGCCAGCAGCCAAATCGGGGGGGCTTGTGAAAAACTGTTTTTT. Encoded protein: CASSQIGGACEKLFF.

This chain joins TRBV3-1 (or the pseudogene TRBV3-2) and TRBJ1-4; TRBD1 might be the D (5 bases). The CDR3 is 15 amino acids. V was cut by 2 bases and J by 4 bases, with 11 bases left in between. Germline lookup yields CDR1 LGHDT and CDR2 YNNKEL (reference sequence). CDR3 DNA: TGTGCCAGCAGCCAAAGTTGGAGGGGTAATGAAAAACTGTTTTTT. This codes for CASSQSWRGNEKLFF.

J is TRBJ2-7 and V is TRBV5-1; TRBD2 aligns across 7 bases. V lost 3 bases and J lost 1; bases outside the gene matches: 7. Per the germline V gene, CDR1 is SGHRS and CDR2 is YFSETQ. CDR3 length equals 15 residues. CDR3 nucleotides: TGCGCCAGCAGCTCCCTTAGCGGGCCTTCCTACGAGCAGTACTTC. This codes for CASSSLSGPSYEQYF.